The source of this T cell receptor (beta chain) is a study of tumor-infiltrating lymphocytes in localized non-small cell lung cancer. Findings and limits, study-wide: Immunotypes IM1 and IM2 had similar TCR-derived T-cell fractions.

By share, this clone counts as medium-sized. Its antigen is undetermined. Germline CDR1 and CDR2: SNHLY and FYNNEI. There are 14 residues in the CDR3. Trimming removed 7 bases from V and 7 bases from J, with 17 bases in between. Some clones are missing from TCRdb's copy, which holds only in-frame ones; the method was immunoSEQ multiplex PCR. The table records approximately 10,000 clones, 65% to 85% of them present only once. This clonotype was sampled from a human donor with non-small cell lung cancer. Source material: lung tumor tissue. The chain has TRBV2 and TRBJ2-1; possibly TRBD2 for D (5 bases). CDR3 in DNA: TGTGCCAGCACTGAGGTCGCTAGCCCAAATGAGCAGTTCTTC. This gives the protein CASTEVASPNEQFF.